The 18 T cell receptor beta chains given below trace back to one sample, sequenced in a study of long-term antiretroviral therapy in people with HIV. Researchers ran immunoSEQ v3.0 at survey level. This table comes from immunoSEQ multiplex PCR, and its TCRdb copy is limited to in-frame clones, with some not included. In the table there are tens of thousands of clones, roughly 84% of which are singletons. This specimen consisted of unsorted PBMCs, obtained 0.1 years before starting antiretroviral therapy. The receptors come from a man aged 18 to 30 with HIV.

V usage is TRBV7-8 and J usage is TRBJ2-1; TRBD2 might be the D (6 bases). The CDR3 loop spans 16 amino acids. Per the germline V gene, CDR1 is SGHVS and CDR2 is FQNEAQ. Deletions cut 5 bases from V and 9 bases from J, with 23 bases between. For the CDR3, the DNA is TGTGCCAGCAGCGCCCTCCGGACTATAGCTCTTGGTGAGCAGTTCTTC. Protein sequence: CASSALRTIALGEQFF.

The chain combines TRBV6-4 with TRBJ2-1, with TRBD1 as a possible D gene (5 bases). The V and J ends lost 5 bases and 0 bases respectively, with 11 bases between them. The V gene's germline CDR1 is MRHNA and CDR2 SNTAGT. This CDR3 spans 15 amino acids. CDR3 sequence (DNA): TGTGCCAGCAGTCGACAGAAAAACTCCTACAATGAGCAGTTCTTC. This encodes CASSRQKNSYNEQFF.

This sequence joins TRBV19 and TRBJ1-5; D is unresolved. The germline CDR1 and CDR2 sequences are LNHDA and SQIVND (reference sequence). V lost 3 bases to trimming and J lost 1 base, with 7 bases between them. The CDR3 consists of 14 residues. As DNA, the CDR3 is TGTGCCAGTAGTATTAGTAGGAGCAATCAGCCCCAGCATTTT. Encoded protein: CASSISRSNQPQHF.

V and J are TRBV7-8 and TRBJ1-1, with D perhaps TRBD1 (5 bases). This CDR3 contains 15 residues. Germline loops: CDR1 SGHVS, CDR2 FQNEAQ. V lost 2 bases to trimming and J lost 6 bases, with 16 bases between them. The CDR3 bases are TGTGCCAGCAGCTTATCTAGACTGGGGGTACCTGAAGCTTTCTTT. Residues: CASSLSRLGVPEAFF.

This clone was counted a single time. The chain employs TRBV7-3 and TRBJ2-5, with 9 bases identical to TRBD2. The CDR3 totals 15 residues. Germline V gene lookup returns CDR1 SGHTA and CDR2 FQGTGA. Germline trimming cut 6 bases from V and 1 base from J; bases unmatched to any gene: 6. CDR3 region: CASRGREGSQETQYF. In DNA, the CDR3 is TGTGCCAGCAGGGGGCGGGAGGGGTCCCAAGAGACCCAGTACTTC.

This chain connects TRBV5-6 to TRBJ2-4, with D possibly called TRBD1 or TRBD2 (5 bases each). The germline V gene encodes CDR1 SGHDT and CDR2 YYEEEE. V was shortened by 3 bases and J by 5 bases, with 15 bases between the two germline ends. The CDR3 extends over 15 amino acids. The CDR3 bases are TGTGCCAGCAGCTCTGGTGGGGGTACGGAAAACATTCAGTACTTC. Translated: CASSSGGGTENIQYF.

The V and J genes are TRBV30 and TRBJ1-6; no firm D call. Germline V gene lookup returns CDR1 GTSNPN and CDR2 SVGIG (reference sequence). Deletions cut 3 bases from V and 9 bases from J, with 18 bases between. CDR3 length equals 15 residues. The DNA for the CDR3 is TGTGCCTGGAGCCGAGGGAGGGAAGGAATTTCACCCCTCCACTTT. Protein: CAWSRGREGISPLHF.

The chain uses TRBV27 and TRBJ2-7, with TRBD2 as a possible D gene (6 bases). V shed 3 bases and J shed 4 bases, with 13 bases lying between them. This CDR3 is built from 14 residues. Germline V gene sequence: CDR1 MNHEY, CDR2 SMNVEV (reference sequence). CDR3 bases: TGTGCCAGCAGTTTCGGGGGAGTTCAGTACGAGCAGTACTTC. Its translation: CASSFGGVQYEQYF.

The chain is built from TRBV15 and TRBJ2-1; 10 positions agree with TRBD2. The J segment lost 6 bases and the V segment lost 3 bases, leaving 5 bases of the junction unmatched. The germline gives CDR1 LNHNV, CDR2 YYDKDF (reference sequence). There are 15 residues in the CDR3. DNA of the CDR3: TGTGCCACCAGCAGTCTAGCGGGGGTCTCCAATGAGCAGTTCTTC. As protein: CATSSLAGVSNEQFF.

The rearrangement joins TRBV4-3 to TRBJ1-1, with D perhaps TRBD1 (6 bases). Looked up from germline, CDR1 is LGHNA and CDR2 is YSLEER. Trimming cost V 7 bases and J 8 bases, with 14 bases left between them. This CDR3 contains 12 residues. CDR3 sequence (DNA): TGCGCCAGCAAGCCGGGGGGGGCAGAAGCTTTCTTT. This gives the protein CASKPGGAEAFF.

The chain joins TRBV19 to TRBJ2-1; 9 nucleotides align to TRBD1. This CDR3 has 15 residues. CDR1 LNHDA and CDR2 SQIVND come from the germline V gene (reference sequence). V was clipped by 4 bases and J by 8 bases; unmatched bases: 9. As DNA, the CDR3 is TGTGCCAGTAGTACCGGACAGGGGATAATCTATGAGCAGTTCTTC. It encodes CASSTGQGIIYEQFF.

V is TRBV9 and J is TRBJ2-5, with 7 bases identical to TRBD1. Trimming at V came to 3 bases and at J to 0 bases, leaving 5 bases not matched to a gene. This CDR3 spans 15 amino acids. In germline, CDR1 is SGDLS, CDR2 YYNGEE. The CDR3: CASSAGTAHQETQYF. DNA for the CDR3: TGTGCCAGCAGCGCCGGGACAGCACACCAAGAGACCCAGTACTTC.

This clone was detected once. The chain couples TRBV4-3 to TRBJ2-1, with D perhaps matching TRBD2 (5 bases). Germline V gene sequence: CDR1 LGHNA, CDR2 YSLEER. The V end lost 1 base, the J end lost 2 bases, and 9 bases lay between the germline ends. The CDR3 loop spans 15 amino acids. CDR3 DNA sequence: TGCGCCAGCAGCCAAGGCGGGCCCCCCTACAATGAGCAGTTCTTC. Translating gives CASSQGGPPYNEQFF.

The rearrangement links TRBV10-3 to TRBJ1-1; D is ambiguous. This CDR3 region has 13 residues. Germline V gives CDR1 ENHRY, CDR2 SYGVKD. The V end lost 2 bases, the J end lost 4 bases, and 8 bases lay between the germline ends. CDR3 amino acids: CAISEAGFTEAFF. As DNA, the CDR3 is TGTGCCATCAGTGAGGCTGGGTTCACTGAAGCTTTCTTT.

The V call is TRBV27, the J call TRBJ2-2; possible D gene TRBD2, 5 bases. The V gene lost 2 bases and the J gene lost 5 bases, with 9 bases spanning the gap. The CDR3 is 14 residues long. Germline values: CDR1 MNHEY, CDR2 SMNVEV (reference sequence). CDR3 residues: CASSLLTGTGELFF. The CDR3, as DNA: TGTGCCAGCAGTTTACTGACGGGAACCGGGGAGCTGTTTTTT.

This rearrangement joins TRBV5-8 to TRBJ1-1, with 8 bases fitting TRBD1. V shed 2 bases and J 6 bases; nucleotides not matched to a gene: 6. The CDR3 is made up of 14 amino acids. Germline values: CDR1 SGHTS, CDR2 YDEGEE. The CDR3 DNA follows: TGTGCCAGCAGCTTAGGGAGGACAGGGCCTGAAGCTTTCTTT. Protein sequence: CASSLGRTGPEAFF.

The chain carries TRBV2 and TRBJ2-7; TRBD2 might be the D (6 bases). The length of the CDR3 is 14 residues. V gave up 6 bases and J gave up 6 bases, with 18 bases separating them. CDR1 is SNHLY and CDR2 is FYNNEI in the germline V gene. CDR3 in DNA: TGTGCCAGCAGACTTAATAGCGGTTTGCGCGAGCAGTACTTC. Protein: CASRLNSGLREQYF.

The rearrangement uses TRBV4-1 and TRBJ2-6; D is undetermined. Germline V gives CDR1 MGHRA, CDR2 YSYEKL. The CDR3 is made up of 14 amino acids. Trimming shortened V by 6 bases and J by 4 bases, and 10 bases separated the two germline ends. This CDR3 is CASSSSGGANVLTF. DNA of the CDR3: TGCGCCAGCAGTTCTAGTGGGGGGGCCAACGTCCTGACTTTC.